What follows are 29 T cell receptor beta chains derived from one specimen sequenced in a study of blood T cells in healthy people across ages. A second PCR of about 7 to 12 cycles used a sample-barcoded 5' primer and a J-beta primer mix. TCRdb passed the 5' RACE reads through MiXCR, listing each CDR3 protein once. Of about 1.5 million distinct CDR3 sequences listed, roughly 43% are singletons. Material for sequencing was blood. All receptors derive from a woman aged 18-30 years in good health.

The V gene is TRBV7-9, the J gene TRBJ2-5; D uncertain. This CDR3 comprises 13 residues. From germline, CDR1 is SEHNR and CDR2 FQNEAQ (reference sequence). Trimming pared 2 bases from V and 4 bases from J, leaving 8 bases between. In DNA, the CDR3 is TGTGCCAGCAGCTTAAGTAGCCCAGAGACCCAGTACTTC. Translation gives CASSLSSPETQYF.

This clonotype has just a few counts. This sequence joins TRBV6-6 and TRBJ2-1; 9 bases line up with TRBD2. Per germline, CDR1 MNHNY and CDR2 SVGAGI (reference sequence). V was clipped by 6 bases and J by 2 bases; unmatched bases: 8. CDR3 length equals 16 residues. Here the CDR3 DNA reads TGTGCCAGCAGCACGCACGCTAGCGGGGCCTACAATGAGCAGTTCTTC. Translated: CASSTHASGAYNEQFF.

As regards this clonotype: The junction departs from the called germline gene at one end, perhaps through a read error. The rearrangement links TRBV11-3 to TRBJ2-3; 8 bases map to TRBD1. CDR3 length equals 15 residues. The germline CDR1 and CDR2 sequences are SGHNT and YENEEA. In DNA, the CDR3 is TGTGCCAGCAGCTCGAGGACAGGGAACACAGATGCGCAGTATTTT. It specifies CASSSRTGNTDAQYF.

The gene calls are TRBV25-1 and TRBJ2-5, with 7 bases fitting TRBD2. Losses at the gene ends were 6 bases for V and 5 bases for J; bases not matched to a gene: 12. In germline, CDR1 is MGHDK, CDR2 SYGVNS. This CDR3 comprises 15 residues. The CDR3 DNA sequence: TGTGCCAGCAGCGCCGCTGGCGGGGGTTTCGAGACCCAGTACTTC. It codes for CASSAAGGGFETQYF.

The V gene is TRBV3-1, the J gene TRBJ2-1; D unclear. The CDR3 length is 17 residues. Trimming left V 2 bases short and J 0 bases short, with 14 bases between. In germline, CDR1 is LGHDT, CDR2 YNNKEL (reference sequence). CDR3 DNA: TGTGCCAGCAGCCAACCCTGGACGGAAAGCTCCTACAATGAGCAGTTCTTC. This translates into CASSQPWTESSYNEQFF.

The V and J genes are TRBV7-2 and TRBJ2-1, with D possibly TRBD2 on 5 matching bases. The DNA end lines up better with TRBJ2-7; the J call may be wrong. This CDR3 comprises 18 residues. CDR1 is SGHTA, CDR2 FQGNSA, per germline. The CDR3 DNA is TGTGCCAGCAGCTTAGTACGGACTCTCCGTAGCTCCTACAATGAGCAGTACTTC. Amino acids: CASSLVRTLRSSYNEQYF.

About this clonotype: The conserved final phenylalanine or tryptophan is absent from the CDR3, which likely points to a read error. CDR3 protein: CSARDLSSTGSQPQHY. In DNA form, the CDR3 reads TGCAGTGCTAGAGATCTATCTAGCACAGGGAGTCAGCCCCAGCATTAT. The chain uses TRBV20-1 and TRBJ1-5, with D possibly matching TRBD1 (6 bases). Germline V lookup: CDR1 DFQATT, CDR2 SNEGSKA (reference sequence). The CDR3 runs 16 residues. Trimming removed 0 bases from V and 6 bases from J, with 18 bases in between.

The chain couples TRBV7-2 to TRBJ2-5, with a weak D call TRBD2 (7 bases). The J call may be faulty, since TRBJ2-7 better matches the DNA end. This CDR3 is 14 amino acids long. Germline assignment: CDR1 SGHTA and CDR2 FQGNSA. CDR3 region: CASSRRGAKYEQYF. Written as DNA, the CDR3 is TGTGCCAGCAGCCGCCGGGGGGCGAAATACGAGCAGTACTTC.

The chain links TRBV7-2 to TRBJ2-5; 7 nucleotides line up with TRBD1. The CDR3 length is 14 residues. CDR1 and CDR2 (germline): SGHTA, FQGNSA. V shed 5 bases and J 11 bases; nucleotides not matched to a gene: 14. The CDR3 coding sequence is TGTGCCAGCAGCGACTCGACAGGGCTCAATGAGCAGTACTTC. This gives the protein CASSDSTGLNEQYF.

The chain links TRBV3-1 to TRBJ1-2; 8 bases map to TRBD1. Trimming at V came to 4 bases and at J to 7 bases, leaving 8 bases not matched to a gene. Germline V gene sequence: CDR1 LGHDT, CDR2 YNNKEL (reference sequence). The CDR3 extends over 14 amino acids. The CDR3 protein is CASSRSTGVGGYTF. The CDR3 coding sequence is TGTGCCAGCAGCCGTTCGACAGGGGTGGGTGGCTACACCTTC.

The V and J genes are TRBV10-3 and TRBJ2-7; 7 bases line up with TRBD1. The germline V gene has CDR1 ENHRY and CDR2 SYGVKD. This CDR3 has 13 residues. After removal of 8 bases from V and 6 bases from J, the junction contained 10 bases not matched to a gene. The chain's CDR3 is CAILGTDLSEQYF. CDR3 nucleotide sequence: TGTGCCATCCTTGGGACAGACCTTTCCGAGCAGTACTTC.

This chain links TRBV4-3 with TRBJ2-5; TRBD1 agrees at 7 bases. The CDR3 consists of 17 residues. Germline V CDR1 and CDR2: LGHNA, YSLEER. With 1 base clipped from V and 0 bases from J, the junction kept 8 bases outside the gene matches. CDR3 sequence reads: CASSQGSGQLNQETQYF. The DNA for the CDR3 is TGCGCCAGCAGCCAAGGGTCGGGACAGCTAAACCAAGAGACCCAGTACTTC.

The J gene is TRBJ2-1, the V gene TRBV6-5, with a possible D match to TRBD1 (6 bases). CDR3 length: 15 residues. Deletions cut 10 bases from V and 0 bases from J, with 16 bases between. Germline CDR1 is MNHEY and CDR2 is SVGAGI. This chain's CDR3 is CATLIDRSSYNEQFF. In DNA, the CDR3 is TGTGCCACCCTGATTGACAGGAGCTCCTACAATGAGCAGTTCTTC.

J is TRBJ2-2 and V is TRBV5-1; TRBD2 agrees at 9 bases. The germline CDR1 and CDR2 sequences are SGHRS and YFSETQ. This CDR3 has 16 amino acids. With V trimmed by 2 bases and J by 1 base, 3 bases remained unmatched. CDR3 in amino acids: CASSLPAGGNTGELFF. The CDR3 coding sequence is TGCGCCAGCAGCTTACCAGCGGGGGGGAACACCGGGGAGCTGTTTTTT.

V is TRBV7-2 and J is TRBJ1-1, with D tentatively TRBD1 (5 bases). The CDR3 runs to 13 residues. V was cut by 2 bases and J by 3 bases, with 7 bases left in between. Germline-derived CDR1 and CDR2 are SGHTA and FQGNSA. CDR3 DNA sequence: TGTGCCAGCAGCTTAATCAGGGACACTGAAGCTTTCTTT. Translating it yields CASSLIRDTEAFF. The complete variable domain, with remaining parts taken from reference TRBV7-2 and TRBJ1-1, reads GAGVSQSPSNKVTEKGKDVELRCDPISGHTALYWYRQSLGQGLEFLIYFQGNSAPDKSGLPSDRFSAERTGGSVSTLTIQRTQQEDSAVYLCASSLIRDTEAFFGQGTRLTVV.

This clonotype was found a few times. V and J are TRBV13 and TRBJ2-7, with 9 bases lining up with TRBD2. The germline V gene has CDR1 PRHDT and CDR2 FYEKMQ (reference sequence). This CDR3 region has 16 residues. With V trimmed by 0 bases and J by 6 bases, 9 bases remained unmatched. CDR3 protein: CASSLGLGTSFAEQYF. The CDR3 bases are TGTGCCAGCAGCTTAGGCCTCGGGACTAGCTTCGCCGAGCAGTACTTC.

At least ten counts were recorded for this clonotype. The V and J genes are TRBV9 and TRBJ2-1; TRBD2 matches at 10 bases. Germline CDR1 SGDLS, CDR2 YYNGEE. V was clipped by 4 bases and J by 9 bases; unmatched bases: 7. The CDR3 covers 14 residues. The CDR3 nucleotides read TGTGCCAGCAGCACAGCGGGAGGGCCACGTGAGCAGTTCTTC. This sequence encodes CASSTAGGPREQFF. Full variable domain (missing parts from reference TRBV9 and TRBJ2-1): DSGVTQTPKHLITATGQRVTLRCSPRSGDLSVYWYQQSLDQGLQFLIQYYNGEERAKGNILERFSAQQFPDLHSELNLSSLELGDSALYFCASSTAGGPREQFFGPGTRLTVL.

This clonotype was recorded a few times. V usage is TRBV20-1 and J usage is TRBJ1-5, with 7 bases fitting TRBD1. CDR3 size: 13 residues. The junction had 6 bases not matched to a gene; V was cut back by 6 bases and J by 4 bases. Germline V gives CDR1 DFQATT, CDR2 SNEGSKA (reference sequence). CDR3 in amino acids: CSAMTGTNQPQHF. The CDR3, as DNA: TGCAGTGCGATGACAGGGACTAATCAGCCCCAGCATTTT.

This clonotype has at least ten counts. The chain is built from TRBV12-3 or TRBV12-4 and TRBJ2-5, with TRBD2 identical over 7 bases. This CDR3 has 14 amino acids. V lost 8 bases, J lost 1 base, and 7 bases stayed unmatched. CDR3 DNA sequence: TGTGCCAGCTCCCTCCAGCGGGGCCAAGAGACCCAGTACTTC. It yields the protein CASSLQRGQETQYF.

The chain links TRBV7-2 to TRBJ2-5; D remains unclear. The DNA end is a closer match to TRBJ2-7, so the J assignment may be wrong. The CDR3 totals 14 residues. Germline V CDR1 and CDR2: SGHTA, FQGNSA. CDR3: CASSFSPGFPEQYF. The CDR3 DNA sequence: TGTGCCAGCAGCTTTAGTCCAGGCTTCCCCGAGCAGTACTTC.

The CDR3 nucleotides are TGTGCCACCTACAGGGTGGGGGAAAAACTGTTTTTT. It encodes CATYRVGEKLFF. This chain connects TRBV2 to TRBJ1-4; possible D gene TRBD1, 6 bases. V shed 10 bases and J shed 8 bases, with 14 bases lying between them. This CDR3 contains 12 residues. The V gene's germline CDR1 is SNHLY and CDR2 FYNNEI.

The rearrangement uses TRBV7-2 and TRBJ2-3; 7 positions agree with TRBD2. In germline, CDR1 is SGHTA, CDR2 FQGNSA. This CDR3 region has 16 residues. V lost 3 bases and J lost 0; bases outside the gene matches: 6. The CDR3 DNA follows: TGTGCCAGCAGCTTCCTAGCGGAAGCTAGCACAGATACGCAGTATTTT. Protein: CASSFLAEASTDTQYF.

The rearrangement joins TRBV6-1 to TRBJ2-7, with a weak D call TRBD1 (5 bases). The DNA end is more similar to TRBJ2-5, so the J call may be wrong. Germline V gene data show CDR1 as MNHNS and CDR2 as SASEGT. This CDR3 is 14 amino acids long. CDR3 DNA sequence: TGTGCCAGCAGTCCTATTGACAGATCTGGGACCCAGTACTTC. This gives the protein CASSPIDRSGTQYF.

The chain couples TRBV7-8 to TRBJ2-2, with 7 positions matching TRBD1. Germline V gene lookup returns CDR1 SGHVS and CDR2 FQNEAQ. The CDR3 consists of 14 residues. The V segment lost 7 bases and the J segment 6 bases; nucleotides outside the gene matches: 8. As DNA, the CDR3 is TGTGCCAGCAAAGACAGGGATGCCCCCGGGGAGCTGTTTTTT. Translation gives CASKDRDAPGELFF.

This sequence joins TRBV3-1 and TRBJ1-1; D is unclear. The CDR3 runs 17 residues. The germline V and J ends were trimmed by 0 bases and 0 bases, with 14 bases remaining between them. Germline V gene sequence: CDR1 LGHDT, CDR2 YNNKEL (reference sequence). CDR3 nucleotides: TGTGCCAGCAGCCAAGATCCCAGCAAATTCCTGAACACTGAAGCTTTCTTT. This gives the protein CASSQDPSKFLNTEAFF.

The CDR3 spells CASRPQGHFIYEQYF. The CDR3 region has the DNA TGTGCCAGCAGACCACAGGGACACTTTATCTACGAGCAGTACTTC. The chain carries TRBV6-2 or TRBV6-3 and TRBJ2-7, with D perhaps matching TRBD1 (6 bases). Trimming shortened V by 6 bases and J by 3 bases, and 18 bases separated the two germline ends. This CDR3 has 15 amino acids. Germline lookup yields CDR1 MNHEY and CDR2 SVGEGT.

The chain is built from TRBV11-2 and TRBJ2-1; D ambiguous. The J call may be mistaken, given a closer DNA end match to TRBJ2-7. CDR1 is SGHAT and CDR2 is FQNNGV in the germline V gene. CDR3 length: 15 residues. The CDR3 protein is CASSLEVGSYNEQYF. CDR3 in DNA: TGTGCCAGCAGCTTAGAAGTTGGGTCCTACAATGAGCAGTACTTC.

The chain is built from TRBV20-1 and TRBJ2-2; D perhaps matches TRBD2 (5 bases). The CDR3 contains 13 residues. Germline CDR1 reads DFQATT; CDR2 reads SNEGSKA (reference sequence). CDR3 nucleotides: TGCGGTTTCCAGGAGGCGAACACCGGGGAGCTGTTTTTT. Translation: CGFQEANTGELFF.

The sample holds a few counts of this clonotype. The CDR3 DNA is TGCAGCGTTGAAGATCGGGGGGATGGCTACACCTTC. Encoded protein: CSVEDRGDGYTF. This chain links TRBV29-1 with TRBJ1-2, with D possibly being TRBD1 (5 bases). V was pared by 0 bases and J by 6 bases, with 8 bases between. The germline V gene encodes CDR1 SQVTM and CDR2 ANQGSEA. The CDR3 covers 12 residues. Combining the CDR3 with reference TRBV29-1 and TRBJ1-2 gives the whole variable domain SAVISQKPSRDICQRGTSLTIQCQVDSQVTMMFWYRQQPGQSLTLIATANQGSEATYESGFVIDKFPISRPNLTFSTLTVSNMSPEDSSIYLCSVEDRGDGYTFGSGTRLTVV.